This T cell receptor (beta chain) was recorded in a study of cytomegalovirus exposure and HLA in healthy donors. PCR used 60 Vbeta primers and 13 Jbeta primers. Libraries were prepared by immunoSEQ multiplex PCR; TCRdb keeps only in-frame clonotypes and omits some of them. Of some 180,000 clones in the sample, more than 75% were seen once. The CDR3 has 14 residues. Per the germline V gene, CDR1 is LGHNA and CDR2 is YSLEER. V dropped 5 bases and J dropped 2; count of bases not matched to a gene: 6. With regard to this clone: Antigen: not known.

The study, taken as a whole, reports: A list of roughly 180 TCR beta chains associated with cytomegalovirus was given.

The sample comprised PBMCs. This sequence was found in a woman in her 30s in good health and CMV-seropositive. This sequence joins TRBV4-3 and TRBJ2-7; 7 bases are a match to TRBD1. The CDR3 coding sequence is TGCGCCAGCAGCGCCACCGGGACAGCCTACGAGCAGTACTTC. This sequence encodes CASSATGTAYEQYF.